Shown below are 10 T cell receptor beta chains from a single sample sequenced in a study of a mutant IDH1 vaccine in newly diagnosed glioma. Time point reported: week 5, during vaccination. Every single dose of the vaccine, 300 ug of mutant IDH1 20-mer peptide, came with topical imiquimod. Their specific antigens are unknown. Sequenced by immunoSEQ multiplex PCR; TCRdb stores in-frame clones only, minus some. The sample carries some 60,000 clones, around 90% recorded once. This sample comprised PBMCs, obtained from a glioma patient whose treatment included an IDH1 peptide vaccine. These TCRs come from a woman between 40 and 55 years old with glioma.

The chain employs TRBV7-9 and TRBJ2-3; 13 nucleotides agree with TRBD2. The CDR3 loop spans 18 amino acids. The trim removed 5 bases at V and 4 bases at J, leaving 12 bases unmatched. CDR1 and CDR2 from the germline V gene are SEHNR and FQNEAQ (reference sequence). CDR3 in DNA: TGTGCCAGCAGCCCCGGACTAGCGGGGGCCCGATCCCCAGATACGCAGTATTTT. Translating gives CASSPGLAGARSPDTQYF.

J is TRBJ1-1 and V is TRBV19, with D possibly matching TRBD1 (5 bases). V was shortened by 7 bases and J by 2 bases, with 20 bases between the two germline ends. CDR1 is LNHDA, CDR2 SQIVND, per germline (reference sequence). The CDR3 extends over 16 amino acids. The CDR3 protein is CASNKQGVGANTEAFF. DNA of the CDR3: TGTGCCAGTAATAAGCAGGGTGTCGGGGCCAACACTGAAGCTTTCTTT. Together with reference TRBV19 and TRBJ1-1, the CDR3 gives the full variable domain: DGGITQSPKYLFRKEGQNVTLSCEQNLNHDAMYWYRQDPGQGLRLIYYSQIVNDFQKGDIAEGYSVSREKKESFPLTVTSAQKNPTAFYLCASNKQGVGANTEAFFGQGTRLTVV.

The gene calls are TRBV10-3 and TRBJ2-3; the match to TRBD2 covers 7 bases. Germline V lookup: CDR1 ENHRY, CDR2 SYGVKD. The CDR3 length is 14 residues. V lost 3 bases to trimming and J lost 2 bases; unmatched junction nucleotides: 2. For the CDR3, the DNA is TGTGCCATCAGTGATGGGACTATCACAGATACGCAGTATTTT. Its protein is CAISDGTITDTQYF.

The V gene is TRBV6-5, the J gene TRBJ2-7; D unclear. This CDR3 is built from 12 residues. The V gene lost 0 bases and the J gene lost 9 bases, with 9 bases spanning the gap. CDR1 and CDR2 from the germline V gene are MNHEY and SVGAGI. This CDR3 reads CASSYSGGGQYF. In nucleotides, the CDR3 is TGTGCCAGCAGTTACTCCGGCGGTGGGCAGTACTTC.

CDR3 sequence reads: CASSPEGDGGYTF. The CDR3, as DNA: TGTGCCAGCAGCCCCGAAGGTGATGGAGGCTACACCTTC. The chain joins TRBV7-3 to TRBJ1-2; D is unclear. In germline, CDR1 is SGHTA, CDR2 FQGTGA. V was shortened by 5 bases and J by 8 bases, with 15 bases between the two germline ends. The CDR3 runs 13 residues.

This chain connects TRBV5-1 to TRBJ2-7, with D perhaps matching TRBD1 (6 bases). This CDR3 region has 14 residues. CDR1 and CDR2 (germline): SGHRS, YFSETQ. V shed 0 bases and J shed 8 bases, with 15 bases lying between them. For the CDR3, the DNA is TGCGCCAGCAGCTTGGCCGGGCAGGGGAGTAAGCAGTACTTC. Amino acid sequence: CASSLAGQGSKQYF.

This chain joins TRBV5-1 and TRBJ1-2; TRBD1 matches at 8 bases. V lost 0 bases to trimming and J lost 8 bases; unmatched junction nucleotides: 9. From germline, CDR1 is SGHRS and CDR2 YFSETQ. The CDR3 length is 15 residues. CDR3 amino acids: CASSLDQGARRGYTF. Written as DNA, the CDR3 is TGCGCCAGCAGCTTGGATCAGGGGGCACGTAGGGGCTACACCTTC. Based on the CDR3 plus reference TRBV5-1 and TRBJ1-2, the full variable domain is KAGVTQTPRYLIKTRGQQVTLSCSPISGHRSVSWYQQTPGQGLQFLFEYFSETQRNKGNFPGRFSGRQFSNSRSEMNVSTLELGDSALYLCASSLDQGARRGYTFGSGTRLTVV.

The chain recombines TRBV4-1 with TRBJ2-5; tentatively, D is TRBD1 (6 bases). There are 19 residues in the CDR3. Germline V gene data show CDR1 as MGHRA and CDR2 as YSYEKL. V was pared by 1 base and J by 1 base, with 22 bases between. In DNA form, the CDR3 reads TGCGCCAGCAGCCAAGGTATAGGGGGATTAGTCCCCCCCCAAGAGACCCAGTACTTC. Protein: CASSQGIGGLVPPQETQYF.

This chain joins TRBV19 and TRBJ2-7; the match to TRBD2 covers 7 bases. Germline loops: CDR1 LNHDA, CDR2 SQIVND (reference sequence). Losses at the gene ends were 6 bases for V and 5 bases for J; bases not matched to a gene: 7. This CDR3 region has 13 residues. CDR3 protein: CASRASGVHEQYF. Written as DNA, the CDR3 is TGTGCCAGTAGAGCAAGCGGGGTCCACGAGCAGTACTTC.

The chain uses TRBV28 and TRBJ2-5; the match to TRBD1 covers 7 bases. V was clipped by 6 bases and J by 1 base; unmatched bases: 2. The CDR3 has 13 amino acids. Germline V gives CDR1 MDHEN, CDR2 SYDVKM. CDR3 sequence (DNA): TGTGCCAGCAGCCCAGGGGGCCAAGAGACCCAGTACTTC. It specifies CASSPGGQETQYF. Variable domain in full (rest from reference TRBV28 and TRBJ2-5): DVKVTQSSRYLVKRTGEKVFLECVQDMDHENMFWYRQDPGLGLRLIYFSYDVKMKEKGDIPEGYSVSREKKERFSLILESASTNQTSMYLCASSPGGQETQYFGPGTRLLVL.